This T cell receptor (beta chain) was sequenced for a study of graft-versus-host responses after intestinal transplantation. On the study more broadly: Each recipient received anti-thymocyte globulin induction, then tacrolimus and steroids for about 3 years.

Data came from immunoSEQ multiplex PCR; TCRdb stores just in-frame clones and leaves some out. The sample has 95,000 to 150,000 clones, approximately 92% seen once. Concerning this clone itself: Its antigen is unidentified.

This CDR3 contains 13 residues. Trimming removed 5 bases at V and 0 bases at J, with 5 bases between. Germline V lookup: CDR1 KGHSH, CDR2 LQKENI. The study's findings and limits: Early after transplant, HvG clones declined as circulating GvH clones peaked. Allografts from individuals with graft-donor T cell macrochimerism displayed high graft-versus-host to host-versus-graft clonal ratios.

Sequenced here: unstimulated CD4+ T cells sorted from spleen or lymph node cells, sampled before intestinal transplant. The TCR originated in a human donor who received an intestinal transplant. The V call is TRBV18, the J call TRBJ1-3, with D uncertain. CDR3 in amino acids: CASSTGSGNTIYF. As DNA, the CDR3 is TGTGCCAGCTCAACGGGCTCTGGAAACACCATATATTTT.